The rows below give T cell receptor beta chains drawn from one sample of a study of OX40 agonist ivuxolimab in advanced cancers. Data came from immunoSEQ multiplex PCR; TCRdb stores just in-frame clones and leaves some out. The table includes around 33,000 clones, around 80% detected once. The starting material was CD4+ or CD8+ T cells sorted from blood, obtained in a trial of the OX40 agonist ivuxolimab. The receptors were sampled from an adult with an advanced solid tumor such as melanoma, head and neck, liver or kidney cancer. The conserved cysteine and the conserved F or W are not part of the CDR3 here. Each record gives: D gene, CDR3 length, J gene, V gene, CDR3 protein. D genes are given only for firm matches.

>-|13|TRBJ2-3|TRBV15
ATSSLRGGWDTQY
>-|10|TRBJ2-1|TRBV11-3
ASSLSGYEQF
>-|14|TRBJ1-6|TRBV4-3
ASSQVEGGVRSPLH
>-|12|TRBJ1-2|TRBV30
AWDRRGLRYGYT
>-|12|TRBJ1-4|TRBV7-8
ASSLGQGNEKLF
>-|9|TRBJ2-7|TRBV4-2
ASSQDRRWY
>-|14|TRBJ1-2|TRBV6-5
ASSYSRAGEGYGYT
>-|12|TRBJ1-2|TRBV28
ASRTLEEFNGYT
>-|13|TRBJ2-7|TRBV19
ASSIDGSSSYEQY
>-|12|TRBJ1-5|TRBV28
ASISVRVNQPQH
>TRBD2|13|TRBJ2-3|TRBV4-3
ASSFGGGETDTQY
>-|15|TRBJ2-5|TRBV6-1
ASSETRAIRGRETQY
>-|12|TRBJ1-1|TRBV11-2
ASSLGGRGTEAF
>-|12|TRBJ2-7|TRBV30
AWSSRTGFHEQY
>-|11|TRBJ1-1|TRBV2
ASSVWSNTEAF
>TRBD1|13|TRBJ2-5|TRBV9
ASSGPGQGGETQY
>TRBD1|13|TRBJ2-1|TRBV5-4
ASSLGAGQGRKQF
>-|12|TRBJ2-7|TRBV30
AWSLRGGSEEQY
>-|13|TRBJ2-3|TRBV7-2
ASSSRWADTDTQY
>-|14|TRBJ1-3|TRBV5-4
ASSLGQGSAGNTIY
>-|12|TRBJ2-3|TRBV2
ASRGGRDTDTQY
>-|12|TRBJ1-2|TRBV7-2
ASSLDGGNYGYT
>-|8|TRBJ2-3|TRBV10-1
APDWDTQY
>TRBD2|14|TRBJ2-2|TRBV5-1
ASSLESGRGTGELF
>TRBD1|16|TRBJ2-5|TRBV19
ASSSKGRQGALQETQY
>TRBD2|16|TRBJ2-1|TRBV12-5
ASGLDTTSGGSYNEQF
>-|10|TRBJ1-2|TRBV5-1
ASSLASYGYT
>-|14|TRBJ1-6|TRBV27
ASSDSAQLYNSPLH
>TRBD1|13|TRBJ1-5|TRBV19
ASSTETGANQPQH
>TRBD1|12|TRBJ1-5|TRBV2
ASSIQGGNQPQH
>TRBD2|15|TRBJ2-3|TRBV7-2
ASSLRAGRGFTDTQY
>TRBD1|11|TRBJ1-1|TRBV18
ASLMRTGDDAF
>-|12|TRBJ1-2|TRBV4-3
ASSPTGDLYGYT
>-|12|TRBJ1-1|TRBV28
ASTRRVSRAEAF
>TRBD1|13|TRBJ1-4|TRBV27
ASRAYRGGKEKLF
>-|12|TRBJ2-7|TRBV6-5
ASSTGTASYEQY
>-|13|TRBJ2-2|TRBV5-1
ASSLGQTNTGELF
>-|10|TRBJ2-1|TRBV11-3
ASSYPGGEQF
>-|12|TRBJ1-1|TRBV9
ASSVDAKNSEAF
>-|12|TRBJ2-1|TRBV7-3
ASSLMGYRETQF
>-|13|TRBJ1-1|TRBV4-3
ASSQDQRGITEAF
>TRBD1|15|TRBJ1-3|TRBV5-5
ASSSTQGKRTGNTIY
>-|11|TRBJ2-7|TRBV4-3
ASSQGPSYEQY
>-|13|TRBJ2-7|TRBV5-1
ASSFQQGRAYEQY
>-|12|TRBJ1-2|TRBV5-6
ASSLGQTYGGYT
>TRBD2|9|TRBJ2-1|TRBV27
ASSIGLDWF
>TRBD2|15|TRBJ2-1|TRBV19
ASRGLAGGDLGNEQF
>TRBD1|13|TRBJ1-2|TRBV5-1
ASSLVGGYGYGYT
>TRBD1|13|TRBJ1-3|TRBV5-4
ASSLAGGAGNTIY